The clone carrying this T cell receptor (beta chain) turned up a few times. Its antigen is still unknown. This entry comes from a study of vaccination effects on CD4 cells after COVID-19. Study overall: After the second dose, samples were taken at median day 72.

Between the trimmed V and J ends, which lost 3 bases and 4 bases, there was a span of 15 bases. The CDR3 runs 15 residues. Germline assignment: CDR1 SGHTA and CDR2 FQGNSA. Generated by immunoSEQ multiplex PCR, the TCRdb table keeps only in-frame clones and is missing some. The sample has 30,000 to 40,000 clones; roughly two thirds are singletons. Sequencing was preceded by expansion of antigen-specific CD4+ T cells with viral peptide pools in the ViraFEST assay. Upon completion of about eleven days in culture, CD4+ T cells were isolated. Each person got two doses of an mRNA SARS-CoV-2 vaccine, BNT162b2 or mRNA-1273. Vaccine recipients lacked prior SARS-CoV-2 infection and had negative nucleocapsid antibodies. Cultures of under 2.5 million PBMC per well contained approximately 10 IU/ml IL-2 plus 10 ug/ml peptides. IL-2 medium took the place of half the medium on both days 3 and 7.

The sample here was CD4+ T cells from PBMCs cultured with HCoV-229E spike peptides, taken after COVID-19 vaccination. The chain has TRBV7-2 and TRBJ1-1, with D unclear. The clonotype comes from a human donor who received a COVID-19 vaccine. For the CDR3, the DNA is TGTGCCAGCAGCTTTGGTCGGACGACCAGCACTGAAGCTTTCTTT. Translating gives CASSFGRTTSTEAFF.